Reported below is one TCR beta chain. The antigen is undetermined. Alongside a J-beta primer mix, a sample-barcoded 5' primer served in a second PCR lasting roughly 7 to 11 cycles. TCRdb itself ran the 5' RACE reads through MiXCR, one entry per CDR3 protein. The table lists 580,000 or so distinct CDR3 sequences, around 50% of them singletons. Germline V gene lookup returns CDR1 SQVTM and CDR2 ANQGSEA. This CDR3 is 13 amino acids long. With V trimmed by 2 bases and J by 6 bases, 1 base remained unmatched. The data are from a study of blood T cells in healthy people across ages. Whole-study results and caveats: A roughly linear age-dependent decrease characterized TCR beta diversity per million T cells. There was a strong correlation between TCR beta diversity and naive T cell percentage.

Each of the donors had roughly 9.3 milliliters of peripheral blood drawn into EDTA-treated Vacutainer tubes. Sequencing was done on a sample of blood. This chain joins TRBV29-1 and TRBJ2-1; TRBD1 matches 10 bases. The sequence derives from a man of 80 years or more in good health. The CDR3 protein is CSVERDRGNEQFF. The DNA for the CDR3 is TGCAGCGTTGAACGGGACAGGGGCAATGAGCAGTTCTTC.